This T cell receptor beta chain derives from a study of blood T cell repertoires in COVID-19 (dated by TCRdb to about 2020). Notes on the research overall: Samples covering the acute and convalescent phases of COVID-19 were provided by collaborators in the United States, Italy and Spain. The prospective study material was composed of cDNA or gDNA derived from T cells, B-cell-depleted T cells, or PBMCs. Subjects who had been exposed to COVID-19, were actively infected with it, or had recovered from it provided the deeply sampled blood TCRbeta repertoires that made up the dataset. The repertoires were released in a freely available public database meant as a resource for research on the immune response to SARS-CoV-2. The samples were drawn from the first 160 participants of the ongoing ImmuneRACE study and from 1,200 or so subjects provided by 6 global collaborators. A de-identified subject ID, COVID-19 status, age in years and sex were almost always included in the sample metadata. Where available, HLA class I and class II types were taken from metadata supplied by the sample provider and were not determined by assay-based typing.

The CDR3 measures 15 amino acids from cysteine to phenylalanine. CDR3 DNA is the only sequence kept; it has 45 bases, read in frame from the first base. The junction shows trimming of 6 bases on V and 9 bases on J, and the gene matches do not reach 15 bases of it. According to the germline V gene, CDR1 reads SGHTA and CDR2 reads FQGNSA. General findings and caveats noted by the study authors: Clinical and demographic metadata were provided uncurated, with the amount varying by source and participant.

The immunoSEQ Assay, a bias-controlled multiplex PCR, was used to amplify TCRbeta CDR3 regions from genomic DNA. Per the source publication's procedure: Within the assay, amplification of reference gene primers was used to estimate how many nucleated cells each sample contained. To quantify the absolute abundance of each unique TCRbeta CDR3 rearrangement, sequence reads were collapsed and filtered. For each sample, productive Simpson clonality was calculated by taking the square root of Simpson's diversity index across productive rearrangements. In its TCRdb copy, this immuneACCESS table keeps in-frame sequences only and misses some clones. Where compared with another copy, unresolved V genes explain less than half of these, and the others have no known cause. D and trimming come from the DNA, and the V and J calls and clone size come from that table. This sample comprises a few hundred thousand clones, approximately 83% of them detected only once. The ten largest clones capture around 4.4% of the sample.

Enrolling through a virtual design, the prospective study's participants ranged in age from roughly 18 to 89 years and lived across around 25 United States geographic areas. Cohort assignment in the prospective study relied on participant-reported clinical history from a screening survey and a study questionnaire. In the prospective study, whole blood, serum and a nasopharyngeal or oropharyngeal swab were collected from each participant by mobile phlebotomists. Participants in the prospective study had the option to provide additional blood draws and questionnaires over a roughly 2-month period. Before DNA extraction, blood samples from the prospective study were shipped at room temperature or frozen. This clone was seen repeatedly, ten times or more. The antigen it recognizes is unknown. No base quality information exists; no much larger clone differs at one position.

What was sequenced was PBMCs or T cells enriched from blood (not recorded which). Recombination connected TRBV7-2 to TRBJ1-1; the junction holds 8 bases that match TRBD1. This receptor was taken from a woman aged 35 to 49 with acute COVID-19. This receptor has the CDR3 CASRSLLGQVPQAFF. At the DNA level, the sequence is TGTGCCAGCAGGTCTTTATTGGGACAGGTACCCCAAGCTTTCTTT.